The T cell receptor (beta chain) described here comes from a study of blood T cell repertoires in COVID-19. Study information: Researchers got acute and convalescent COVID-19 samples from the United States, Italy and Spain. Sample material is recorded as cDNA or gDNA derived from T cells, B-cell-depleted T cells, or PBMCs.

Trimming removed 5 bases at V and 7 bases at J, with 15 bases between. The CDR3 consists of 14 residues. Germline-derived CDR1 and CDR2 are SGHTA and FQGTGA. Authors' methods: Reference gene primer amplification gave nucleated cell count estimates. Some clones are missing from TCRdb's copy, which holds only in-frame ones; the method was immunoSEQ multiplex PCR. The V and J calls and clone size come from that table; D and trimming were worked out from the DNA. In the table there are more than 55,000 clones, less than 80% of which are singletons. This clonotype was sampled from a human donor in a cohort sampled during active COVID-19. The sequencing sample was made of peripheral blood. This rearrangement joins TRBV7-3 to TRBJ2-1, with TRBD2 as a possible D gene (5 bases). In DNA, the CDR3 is TGTGCCAGCAGCCGCATGTTCGGGGAGAATGAGCAGTTCTTC. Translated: CASSRMFGENEQFF.